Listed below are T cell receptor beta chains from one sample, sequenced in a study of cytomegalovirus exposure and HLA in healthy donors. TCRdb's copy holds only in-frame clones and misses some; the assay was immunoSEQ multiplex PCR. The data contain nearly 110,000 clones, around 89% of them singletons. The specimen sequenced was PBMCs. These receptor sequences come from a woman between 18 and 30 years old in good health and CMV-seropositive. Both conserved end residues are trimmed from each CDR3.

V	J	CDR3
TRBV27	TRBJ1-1	ASSFGRGRGLNLDGPDHEAF
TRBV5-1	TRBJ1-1	ASSFQGRNTEAF
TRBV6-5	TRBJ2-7	ASSYRDFREQY
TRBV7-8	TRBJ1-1	ASSPPGRWTEAF
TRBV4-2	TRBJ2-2	ASSQDGMAGGELF
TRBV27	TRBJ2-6	ASRYRGPLFGANVLT
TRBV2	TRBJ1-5	ASSPGGVRSNQPQH
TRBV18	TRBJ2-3	ASSPSSSTDTQY
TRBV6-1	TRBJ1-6	ASSPDRTHNSPLH
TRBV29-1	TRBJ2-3	SALSGGGTDTQY
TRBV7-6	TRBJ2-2	ASSSTTGGPVTGELF
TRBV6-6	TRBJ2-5	ASQHYGGAWETQY